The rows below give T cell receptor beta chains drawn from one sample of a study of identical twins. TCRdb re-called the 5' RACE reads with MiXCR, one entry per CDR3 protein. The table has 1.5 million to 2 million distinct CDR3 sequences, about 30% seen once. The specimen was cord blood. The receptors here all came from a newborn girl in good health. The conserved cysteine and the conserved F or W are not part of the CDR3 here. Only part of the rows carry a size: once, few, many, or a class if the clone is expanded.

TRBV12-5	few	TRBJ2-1	ASADGSLSSYNEQF
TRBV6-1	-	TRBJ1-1	AIPTDRSTEAF
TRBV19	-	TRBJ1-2	ASSNPAVPSGYT
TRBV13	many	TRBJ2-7	ASSLASLSYEQY
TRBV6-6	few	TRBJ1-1	ASSFQGWNTEAF
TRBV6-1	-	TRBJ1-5	ASSSTWTVPNQPQH
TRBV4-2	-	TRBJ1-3	ASSHTTFSQGASGNTIY
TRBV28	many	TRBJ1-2	ASSLYRVGYT
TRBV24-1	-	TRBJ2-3	ATSDIAFTDTQY
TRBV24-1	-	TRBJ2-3	ATSDRDRAGTDTQY
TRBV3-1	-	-	ASSLSDGGGLYEQY
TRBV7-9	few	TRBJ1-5	ASSPGQPKGNQPQH
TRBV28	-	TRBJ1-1	ASSPGQGVKAF
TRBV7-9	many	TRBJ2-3	ASSPGLAASTDTQY
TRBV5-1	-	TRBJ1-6	ASSLGLDPPLH
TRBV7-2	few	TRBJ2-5	ASSLAGGNGQY
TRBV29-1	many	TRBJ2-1	SVAPGGSYNEQF
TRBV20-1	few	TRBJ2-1	SARDLVGSSYNEQF
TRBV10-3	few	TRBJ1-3	AIRNSGNTIY
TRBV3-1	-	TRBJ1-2	ASSQVFRTGGRGYT
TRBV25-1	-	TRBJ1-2	ANSEGRGPLGGYT
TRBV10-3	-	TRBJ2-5	ATAGTSGNEQY
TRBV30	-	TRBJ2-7	ASNTGSYEQY
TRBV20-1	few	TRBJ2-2	SARDRLTGELF
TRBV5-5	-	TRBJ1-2	ASSLGSAYGYT
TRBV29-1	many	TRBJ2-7	SVVPTGTGNYEQY
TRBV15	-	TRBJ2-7	ATSRAQLPYEQY
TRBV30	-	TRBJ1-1	AWQIRGHGTEAF
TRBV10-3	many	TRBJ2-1	AISETAGLAFNEQF
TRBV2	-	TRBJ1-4	ASSVGTVNEKLF
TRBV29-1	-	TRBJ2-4	SLRTSGKNIQY
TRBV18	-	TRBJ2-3	ASSPFGPTYTQY
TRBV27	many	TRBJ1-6	ASSLGPNSPLH
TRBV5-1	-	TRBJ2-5	ASSLRDRAPFQETQY
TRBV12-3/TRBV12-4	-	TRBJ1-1	ASSLAMINTEAF
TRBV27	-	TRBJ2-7	ASGPSTGDLDYEQY
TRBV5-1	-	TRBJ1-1	ASSLKPPGGTEAF
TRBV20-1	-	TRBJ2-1	SARNPTGTNEQF
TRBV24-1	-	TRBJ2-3	ATSHTGSDTQY
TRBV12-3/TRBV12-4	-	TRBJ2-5	ASNFPHREETQY